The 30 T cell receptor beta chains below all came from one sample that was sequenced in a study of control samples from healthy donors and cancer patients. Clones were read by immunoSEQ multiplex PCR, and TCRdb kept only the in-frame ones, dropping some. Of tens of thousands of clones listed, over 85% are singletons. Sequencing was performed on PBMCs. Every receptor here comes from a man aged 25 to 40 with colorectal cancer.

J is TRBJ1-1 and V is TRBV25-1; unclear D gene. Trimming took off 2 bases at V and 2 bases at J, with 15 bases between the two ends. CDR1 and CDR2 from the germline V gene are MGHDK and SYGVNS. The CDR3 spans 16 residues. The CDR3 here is CASSEDGLPINTEAFF. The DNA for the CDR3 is TGTGCCAGCAGTGAAGATGGACTACCCATAAACACTGAAGCTTTCTTT.

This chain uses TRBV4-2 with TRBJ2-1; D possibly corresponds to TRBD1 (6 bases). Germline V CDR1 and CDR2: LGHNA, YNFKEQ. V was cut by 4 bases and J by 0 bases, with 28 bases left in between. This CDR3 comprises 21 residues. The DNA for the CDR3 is TGTGCCAGCAGCCGCAAGTCGTCACAGGGAATGGGGAAGAGCTCCTACAATGAGCAGTTCTTC. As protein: CASSRKSSQGMGKSSYNEQFF.

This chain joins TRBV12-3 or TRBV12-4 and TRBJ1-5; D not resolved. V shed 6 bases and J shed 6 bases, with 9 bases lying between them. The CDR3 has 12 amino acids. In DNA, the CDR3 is TGTGCCAGCAGGCTCGAGTTTCAGCCCCAGCATTTT. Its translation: CASRLEFQPQHF.

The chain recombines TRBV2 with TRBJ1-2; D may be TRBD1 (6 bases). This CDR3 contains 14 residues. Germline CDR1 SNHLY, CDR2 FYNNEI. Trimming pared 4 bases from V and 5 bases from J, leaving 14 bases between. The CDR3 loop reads CASSVRTAPYGYTF. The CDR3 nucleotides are TGTGCCAGCAGTGTAAGGACAGCTCCATATGGCTACACCTTC.

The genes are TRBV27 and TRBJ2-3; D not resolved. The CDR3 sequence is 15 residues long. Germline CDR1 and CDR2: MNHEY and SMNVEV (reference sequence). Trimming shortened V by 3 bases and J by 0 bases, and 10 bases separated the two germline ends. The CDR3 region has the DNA TGTGCCAGCAGTTTTTCTGGATCTAGCACAGATACGCAGTATTTT. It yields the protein CASSFSGSSTDTQYF.

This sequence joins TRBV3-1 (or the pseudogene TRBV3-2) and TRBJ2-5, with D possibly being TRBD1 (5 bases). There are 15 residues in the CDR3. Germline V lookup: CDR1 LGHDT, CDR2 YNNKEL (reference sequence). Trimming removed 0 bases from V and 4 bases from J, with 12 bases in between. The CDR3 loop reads CASSQERGTLETQYF. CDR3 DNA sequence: TGTGCCAGCAGCCAAGAAAGGGGTACTTTAGAGACCCAGTACTTC.

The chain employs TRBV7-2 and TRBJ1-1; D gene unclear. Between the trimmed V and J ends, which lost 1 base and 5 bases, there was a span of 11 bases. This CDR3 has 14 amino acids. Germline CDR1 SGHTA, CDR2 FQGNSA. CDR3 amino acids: CASSLGSGGTEAFF. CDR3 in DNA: TGTGCCAGCAGCTTAGGGTCCGGAGGGACTGAAGCTTTCTTT.

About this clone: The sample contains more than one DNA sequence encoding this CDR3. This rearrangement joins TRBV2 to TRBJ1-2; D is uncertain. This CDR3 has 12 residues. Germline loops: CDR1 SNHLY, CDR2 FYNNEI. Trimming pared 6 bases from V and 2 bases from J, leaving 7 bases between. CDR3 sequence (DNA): TGTGCCAGCAGCCCGGAGAACTATGGCTACACCTTC. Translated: CASSPENYGYTF.

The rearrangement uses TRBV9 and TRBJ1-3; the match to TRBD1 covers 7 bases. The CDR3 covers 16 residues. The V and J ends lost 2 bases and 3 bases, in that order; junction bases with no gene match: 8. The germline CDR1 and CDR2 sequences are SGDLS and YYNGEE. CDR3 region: CASSVTYGDSGNTIYF. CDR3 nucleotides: TGTGCCAGCAGCGTCACCTACGGGGACAGTGGAAACACCATATATTTT.

The CDR3 sequence is CSAIRLAKNIQYF. Written as DNA, the CDR3 is TGCAGCGCTATTAGATTAGCCAAAAACATTCAGTACTTC. This chain uses TRBV29-1 with TRBJ2-4, with D unresolved. This CDR3 spans 13 amino acids. CDR1 and CDR2 from the germline V gene are SQVTM and ANQGSEA. V was pared by 7 bases and J by 0 bases, with 10 bases between.

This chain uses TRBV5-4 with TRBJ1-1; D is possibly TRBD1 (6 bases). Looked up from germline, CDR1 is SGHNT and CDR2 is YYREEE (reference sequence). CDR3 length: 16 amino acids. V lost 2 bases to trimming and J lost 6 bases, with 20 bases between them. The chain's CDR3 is CASSFIMGAGGAEAFF. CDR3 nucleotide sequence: TGTGCCAGCAGCTTCATTATGGGGGCAGGAGGCGCTGAAGCTTTCTTT.

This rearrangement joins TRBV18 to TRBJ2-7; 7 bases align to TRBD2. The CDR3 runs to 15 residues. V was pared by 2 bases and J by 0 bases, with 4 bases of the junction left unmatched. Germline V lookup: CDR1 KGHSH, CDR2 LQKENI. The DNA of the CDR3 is TGTGCCAGCTCACCATCAGCTAGCGGCTCCTACGAGCAGTACTTC. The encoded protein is CASSPSASGSYEQYF.

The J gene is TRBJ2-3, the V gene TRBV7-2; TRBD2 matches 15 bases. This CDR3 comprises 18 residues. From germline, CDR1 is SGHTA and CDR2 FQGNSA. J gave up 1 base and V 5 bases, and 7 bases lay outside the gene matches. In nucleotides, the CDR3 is TGTGCCAGCAGCCCCGGACTAGCGGGGGGGCTTGGCACAGATACGCAGTATTTT. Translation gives CASSPGLAGGLGTDTQYF.

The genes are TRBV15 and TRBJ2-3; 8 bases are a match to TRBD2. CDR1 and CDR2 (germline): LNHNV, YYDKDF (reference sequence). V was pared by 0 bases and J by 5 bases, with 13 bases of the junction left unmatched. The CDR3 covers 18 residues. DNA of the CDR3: TGTGCCACCAGCAGAGATCCCCGGGTAGCGGGGCCGGGAGATACGCAGTATTTT. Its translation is CATSRDPRVAGPGDTQYF.

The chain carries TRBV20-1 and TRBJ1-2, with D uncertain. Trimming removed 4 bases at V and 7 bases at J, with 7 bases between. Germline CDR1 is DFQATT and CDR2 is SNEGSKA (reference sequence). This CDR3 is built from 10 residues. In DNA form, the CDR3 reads TGCAGTGCTAATGGTCCTGGCTACACCTTC. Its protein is CSANGPGYTF.

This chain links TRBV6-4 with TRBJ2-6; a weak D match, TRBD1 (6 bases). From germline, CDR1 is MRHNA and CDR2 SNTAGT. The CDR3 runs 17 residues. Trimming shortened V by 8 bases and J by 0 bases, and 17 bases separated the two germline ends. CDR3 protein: CASFPGTPDSGANVLTF. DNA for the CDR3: TGTGCCAGCTTCCCCGGGACACCAGACTCTGGGGCCAACGTCCTGACTTTC.

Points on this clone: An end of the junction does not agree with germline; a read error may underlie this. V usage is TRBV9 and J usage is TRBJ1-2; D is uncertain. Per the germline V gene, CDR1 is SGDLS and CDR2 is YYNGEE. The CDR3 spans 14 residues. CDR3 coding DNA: TGTGCCAGCAGGGTAGAGGGAGAGAACTATGGCTACACCTTC. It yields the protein CASRVEGENYGYTF. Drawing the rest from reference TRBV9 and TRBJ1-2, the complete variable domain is DSGVTQTPKHLITATGQRVTLRCSPRSGDLSVYWYQQSLDQGLQFLIQYYNGEERAKGNILERFSAQQFPDLHSELNLSSLELGDSALYFCASRVEGENYGYTFGSGTRLTVV.

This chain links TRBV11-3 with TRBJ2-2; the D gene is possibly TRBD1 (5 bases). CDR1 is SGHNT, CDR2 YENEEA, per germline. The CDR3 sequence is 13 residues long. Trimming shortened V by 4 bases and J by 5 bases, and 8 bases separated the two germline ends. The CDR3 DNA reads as TGTGCCAGCAGCTGGGGCACAACCGGGGAGCTGTTTTTT. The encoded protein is CASSWGTTGELFF.

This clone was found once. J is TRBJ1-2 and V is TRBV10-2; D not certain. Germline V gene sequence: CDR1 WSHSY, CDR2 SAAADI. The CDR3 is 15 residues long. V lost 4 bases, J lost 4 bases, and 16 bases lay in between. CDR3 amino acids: CASSGLEGMGYGYTF. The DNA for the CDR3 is TGCGCCAGCAGTGGTTTAGAGGGTATGGGCTATGGCTACACCTTC.

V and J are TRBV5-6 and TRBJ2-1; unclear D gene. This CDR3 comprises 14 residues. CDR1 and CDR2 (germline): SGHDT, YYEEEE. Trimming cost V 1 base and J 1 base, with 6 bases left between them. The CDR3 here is CASSLIGSYNEQFF. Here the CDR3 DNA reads TGTGCCAGCAGCTTGATAGGGTCCTACAATGAGCAGTTCTTC.

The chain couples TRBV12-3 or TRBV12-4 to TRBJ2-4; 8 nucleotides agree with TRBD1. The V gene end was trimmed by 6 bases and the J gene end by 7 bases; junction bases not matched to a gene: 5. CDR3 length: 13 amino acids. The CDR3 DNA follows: TGTGCCAGCAGCTGGACAGGGTTTAACATTCAGTACTTC. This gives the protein CASSWTGFNIQYF.

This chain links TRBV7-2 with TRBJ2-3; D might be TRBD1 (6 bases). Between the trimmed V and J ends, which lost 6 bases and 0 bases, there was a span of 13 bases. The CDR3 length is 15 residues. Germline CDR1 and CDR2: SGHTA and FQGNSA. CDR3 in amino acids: CASSRQAPSTDTQYF. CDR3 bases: TGTGCCAGCAGTCGACAGGCGCCTAGCACAGATACGCAGTATTTT.

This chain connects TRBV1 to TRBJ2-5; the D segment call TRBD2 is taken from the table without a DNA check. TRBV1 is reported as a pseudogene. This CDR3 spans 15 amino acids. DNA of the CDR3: TGCACCAGCAGCCAAGGCGGGGGAAACCAAGAGACCCAGTACTTC. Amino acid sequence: CTSSQGGGNQETQYF.

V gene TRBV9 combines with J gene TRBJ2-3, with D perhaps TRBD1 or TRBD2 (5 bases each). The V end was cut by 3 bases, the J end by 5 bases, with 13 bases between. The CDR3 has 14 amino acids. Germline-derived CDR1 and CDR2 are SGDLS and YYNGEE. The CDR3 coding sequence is TGTGCCAGCAGCGCCTGGGACGCCGGAGATACGCAGTATTTT. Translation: CASSAWDAGDTQYF.

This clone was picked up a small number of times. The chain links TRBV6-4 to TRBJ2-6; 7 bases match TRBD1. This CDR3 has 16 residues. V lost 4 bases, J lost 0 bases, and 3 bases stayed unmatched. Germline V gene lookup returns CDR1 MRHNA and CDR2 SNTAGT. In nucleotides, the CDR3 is TGTGCCAGCAGTGCTACAGGGGCCTCTGGGGCCAACGTCCTGACTTTC. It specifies CASSATGASGANVLTF.

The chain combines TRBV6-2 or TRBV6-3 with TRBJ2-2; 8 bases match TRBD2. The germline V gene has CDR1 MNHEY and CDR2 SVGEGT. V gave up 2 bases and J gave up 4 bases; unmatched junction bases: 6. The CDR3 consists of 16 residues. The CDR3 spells CASSYPPRGGTGELFF. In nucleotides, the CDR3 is TGTGCCAGCAGTTACCCGCCCCGGGGGGGCACCGGGGAGCTGTTTTTT.

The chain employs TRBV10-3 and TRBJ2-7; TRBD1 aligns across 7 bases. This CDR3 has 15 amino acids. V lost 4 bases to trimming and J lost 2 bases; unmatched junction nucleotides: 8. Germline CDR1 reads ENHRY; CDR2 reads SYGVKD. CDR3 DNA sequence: TGTGCCATCAGTGCAAAACCGGGACAGACCTACGAGCAGTACTTC. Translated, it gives CAISAKPGQTYEQYF.

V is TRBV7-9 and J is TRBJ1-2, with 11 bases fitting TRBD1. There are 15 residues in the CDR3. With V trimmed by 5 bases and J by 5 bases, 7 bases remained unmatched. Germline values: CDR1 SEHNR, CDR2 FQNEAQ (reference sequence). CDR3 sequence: CASSIGQGARYGYTF. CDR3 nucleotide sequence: TGTGCCAGCAGCATAGGACAGGGGGCGCGATATGGCTACACCTTC.

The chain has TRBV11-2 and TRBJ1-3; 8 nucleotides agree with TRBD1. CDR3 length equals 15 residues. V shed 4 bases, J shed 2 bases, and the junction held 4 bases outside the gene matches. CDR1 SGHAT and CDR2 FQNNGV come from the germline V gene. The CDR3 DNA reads TGTGCCAGCAGCTCGACAGGGGTCCCTGGAAACACCATATATTTT. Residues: CASSSTGVPGNTIYF.

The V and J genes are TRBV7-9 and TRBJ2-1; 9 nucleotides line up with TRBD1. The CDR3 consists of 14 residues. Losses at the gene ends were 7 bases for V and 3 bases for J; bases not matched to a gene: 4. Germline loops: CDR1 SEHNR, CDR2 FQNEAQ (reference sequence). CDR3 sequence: CASKPTGGYNEQFF. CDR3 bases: TGTGCCAGCAAACCGACAGGGGGCTACAATGAGCAGTTCTTC.